This is a list of T cell receptor beta chains from one sample in a study of cytomegalovirus exposure and HLA in healthy donors. Sequenced by immunoSEQ multiplex PCR; TCRdb stores in-frame clones only, minus some. The sample gives 200,000 to 250,000 clones, 70% to 85% of which show up once; 0.55% to 0.7% is in the top ten. Source material: PBMCs. The receptors were gathered from a woman in her thirties or forties in good health and CMV-seronegative. Each CDR3 is given with its conserved first and last residue. A D gene is named only where the DNA matches it firmly. Clone size, where shown, is once, few, many, or a class for clones that have expanded.

>-|TRBD2|TRBV11-2|TRBJ2-1
CASSWGLAGEYNEQFF
TGTGCCAGCAGCTGGGGACTAGCGGGGGAGTACAATGAGCAGTTCTTC
>-|TRBD1|TRBV18|TRBJ2-3
CASLNRGTTDTQYF
TGTGCCAGCTTAAACAGGGGAACGACAGATACGCAGTATTTT
>-|-|TRBV10-3|TRBJ2-3
CAMGGGDTQYF
TGTGCCATGGGGGGAGGAGATACGCAGTATTTT
>-|TRBD2|TRBV30|TRBJ2-4
CAWSVRGAGVAKNIQYF
TGTGCCTGGAGTGTACGAGGAGCGGGAGTAGCCAAAAACATTCAGTACTTC
>-|-|TRBV2|TRBJ2-2
CASSERVNTGELFF
TGTGCCAGCAGTGAACGGGTGAACACCGGGGAGCTGTTTTTT
>-|-|TRBV7-8|TRBJ1-4
CASSLGSSAAEKLFF
TGTGCCAGCAGCTTAGGGAGTTCGGCGGCAGAAAAACTGTTTTTT
>-|TRBD1|TRBV11-2|TRBJ2-7
CASSPLGQPLSYEQYF
TGTGCCAGCAGCCCACTGGGACAGCCCCTCTCCTACGAGCAGTACTTC
>-|-|TRBV9|TRBJ1-2
CASSVEQLNYGYTF
TGTGCCAGCAGCGTAGAACAGCTTAACTATGGCTACACCTTC
>-|-|TRBV5-1|TRBJ2-7
CASSLRGGLLYEQYF
TGCGCCAGCAGCTTGCGTGGCGGACTCCTCTACGAGCAGTACTTC
>-|-|TRBV2|TRBJ2-5
CASRLDLNGETQYF
TGTGCCAGCAGACTAGACCTGAACGGGGAGACCCAGTACTTC
>few|-|TRBV4-3|TRBJ2-7
CASSQVAAGEHEQYF
TGCGCCAGCAGCCAAGTGGCGGCAGGGGAACACGAGCAGTACTTC
>-|-|TRBV18|TRBJ2-7
CASSPTPPQVFYEQYF
TGTGCCAGCTCTCCAACTCCCCCACAGGTGTTCTACGAGCAGTACTTC
>-|-|TRBV19|TRBJ2-1
CASSQGLNNEQFF
TGTGCCAGTAGTCAGGGGTTAAACAATGAGCAGTTCTTC
>-|TRBD1|TRBV30|TRBJ1-1
CAWTPGQGGVSFF
TGTGCCTGGACCCCCGGACAGGGCGGGGTATCTTTCTTT
>-|TRBD1|TRBV6-6|TRBJ2-7
CASSKQGVFYEQYF
TGTGCCAGCAGTAAACAGGGGGTTTTTTACGAGCAGTACTTC
>-|TRBD1|TRBV6-1|TRBJ1-1
CASSFTGGFAEAFF
TGTGCCAGCAGTTTCACAGGGGGGTTCGCTGAAGCTTTCTTT
>-|-|TRBV19|TRBJ2-3
CASSVVGGPHTQYF
TGTGCCAGTAGCGTGGTGGGCGGGCCGCATACGCAGTATTTT
>-|-|TRBV9|TRBJ1-2
CASSPDPGAPLYGYTF
TGTGCCAGCAGCCCTGACCCGGGAGCTCCACTCTATGGCTACACCTTC
>few|-|TRBV5-4|TRBJ1-1
CASSHGTHTEAFF
TGTGCCAGCAGCCACGGGACACACACTGAAGCTTTCTTT
>-|-|TRBV28|TRBJ1-4
CASTGSSEREKLFF
TGTGCCAGCACCGGATCTTCGGAGAGGGAAAAACTGTTTTTT
>-|TRBD1|TRBV7-3|TRBJ2-7
CASSLDRGRYEQYF
TGTGCCAGCAGCTTGGACAGGGGGCGCTACGAGCAGTACTTC
>once|TRBD2|TRBV9|TRBJ2-1
CASSVGPSGGLQNEQFF
TGTGCCAGCAGCGTTGGGCCTAGCGGGGGGCTACAGAATGAGCAGTTCTTC
>-|TRBD1|TRBV7-3|TRBJ1-1
CASSLMAGGNTEAFF
TGTGCCAGCAGCTTAATGGCAGGGGGCAACACTGAAGCTTTCTTT
>-|-|TRBV2|TRBJ1-2
CASNRGGSYGYTF
TGTGCCAGCAACCGGGGGGGCAGCTATGGCTACACCTTC
>-|TRBD2|TRBV7-9|TRBJ2-3
CASSSPIDPSGSTDTQYF
TGTGCCAGCAGCTCACCAATTGATCCTAGCGGTAGCACAGATACGCAGTATTTT
>-|TRBD1|TRBV9|TRBJ1-3
CASSADRGGNTIYF
TGTGCCAGCAGCGCGGACAGGGGGGGAAACACCATATATTTT
>-|-|TRBV7-2|TRBJ2-7
CASSFNSLGAYEQYF
TGTGCCAGCAGCTTTAATTCGCTAGGGGCCTACGAGCAGTACTTC
>-|TRBD2|TRBV30|TRBJ2-7
CAWSVTGGSSYEQYF
TGTGCCTGGAGTGTCACGGGGGGTTCCTCCTACGAGCAGTACTTC
>few|-|TRBV7-9|TRBJ1-1
CASSLILSEAFF
TGTGCCAGCAGCTTAATTCTGTCTGAAGCTTTCTTT
>-|-|TRBV19|TRBJ2-5
CASSIKPMQETQYF
TGTGCCAGTAGTATAAAGCCGATGCAAGAGACCCAGTACTTC
>-|TRBD2|TRBV5-6|TRBJ2-5
CASSLYLAGGLETQYF
TGTGCCAGCAGCTTATACCTAGCGGGGGGGCTTGAGACCCAGTACTTC
>-|TRBD2|TRBV29-1|TRBJ2-3
CSVEDRIAGSTDTQYF
TGCAGCGTTGAAGATCGGATAGCGGGGAGCACAGATACGCAGTATTTT
>-|TRBD1|TRBV27|TRBJ2-7
CASSLAGGDRVGEQYF
TGTGCCAGCAGTTTGGCGGGTGGGGACAGGGTGGGCGAGCAGTACTTC
>-|-|TRBV15|TRBJ2-7
CATSRGTPYEQYF
TGTGCCACCAGCAGGGGGACACCCTACGAGCAGTACTTC
>few|TRBD1|TRBV19|TRBJ2-7
CASSTGQGFYEQYF
TGTGCCAGTAGTACGGGACAGGGGTTCTACGAGCAGTACTTC
>-|TRBD1|TRBV7-9|TRBJ2-3
CASKLQGAADTQYF
TGTGCCAGCAAGTTACAGGGGGCAGCGGATACGCAGTATTTT
>-|-|TRBV27|TRBJ1-3
CASSLTGEDSGNTIYF
TGTGCCAGCAGTTTGACGGGGGAGGACTCTGGAAACACCATATATTTT
>-|TRBD1|TRBV5-1|TRBJ2-5
CASSLAGTGGQETQYF
TGCGCCAGCAGCTTGGCCGGGACAGGAGGACAAGAGACCCAGTACTTC
>-|-|TRBV7-6|TRBJ1-5
CASSSSDQPQHF
TGTGCCAGCAGCTCATCAGATCAGCCCCAGCATTTT
>-|-|TRBV2|TRBJ1-1
CASSDRQGSTEAFF
TGTGCCAGCAGTGATCGGCAGGGTTCGACTGAAGCTTTCTTT
>once|TRBD1|TRBV29-1|TRBJ2-7
CSVLTGEIIYEQYF
TGCAGCGTGCTTACAGGGGAAATAATCTACGAGCAGTACTTC